This T cell receptor (beta chain) was retrieved from a study of regulatory T cells in long-lasting Graves disease. This sample's time point: newly diagnosed GD, antithyroid drugs for less than 3 months. PBMC RNA was the source of the TCR library. The authors built TCR beta libraries using iRepertoire HTBI primers and Arm-PCR of CDR3 regions. TCRdb re-called the multiplex PCR reads through MiXCR, storing one row per CDR3 protein. The repertoire holds 440,000 or so distinct CDR3 sequences, with under 15% as singletons. The CDR3 totals 17 residues. Germline V lookup: CDR1 SGHAT, CDR2 FQNNGV. V lost 5 bases, J lost 1 base, and 6 bases stayed unmatched. This clonotype was observed many times. These data also formed part of another study, on T cells in Graves' hyperthyroidism and ophthalmopathy. That paper states: Patients between 18 and 65 years old had hyperthyroidism, newly diagnosed and lasting under 2 months.

The chain couples TRBV11-2 to TRBJ2-5; 14 positions agree with TRBD2. Sequencing used peripheral blood mononuclear cells (PBMCs), obtained at new diagnosis, from a patient treated with antithyroid drugs. The TCR comes from a woman aged 25-40 years with Graves disease. Here the CDR3 reads CASSPGTSGSLQETQYF. The CDR3 region has the DNA TGTGCCAGCAGCCCCGGGACTAGCGGGAGCCTCCAAGAGACCCAGTACTTC.